Given below is one TCR beta chain in context. Its antigen has not been determined. Within one base of it there is no much larger clone, and no base qualities were kept. TCR beta CDR3 regions were amplified from RNA transcripts. For the first round of RT-PCR on the TCR CDR3, the HTBI primer set was used together with the Qiagen OneStep RT-PCR kit. The libraries were constructed in a second round of multiplex PCR and then size-selected and purified. Sequencing of the libraries was done on an Illumina HiSeq2000 using paired-end 100 bp reads. In the original analysis: Raw data were processed with SOAPnuke, discarding reads with adapters, uncalled bases, mean Phred below 15, or no exact constant-primer or identifier match. High-quality paired reads were merged using COPE v1.2.5, and each unique nucleotide sequence was defined as a clonotype. MiTCR v1.1 was used to align clonotypes to the IMGT TRBV, TRBD and TRBJ reference segments. Only V-J combinations with frequency above 0.0001, covering about 99% of repertoires, were analysed. The TCS score was defined as the ratio of F50 (clonal expansion) to E x V (chaos), calculated using BLOSUM62-based TCRdist between CDR3 peptides within each V-J. Welch's t-statistics and random forest reduced around 520 V-J features to under 15, which were used in a naive Bayes classifier (R e1071). Clones were called with MiXCR by TCRdb after fastp trimmed the public reads at Q25, and only in-frame beta chains were retained. Merged by CDR3 protein, the rows form single entries marked with the most common genes and DNA. The V and J calls and clone size come from TCRdb's table, not from the authors' own analysis. This sample gives 450,000 to 650,000 distinct CDR3 sequences in total; more than 20% of them show up just once. Clones ranked in the top ten supply around 27% of the sample.

This specimen belongs to a study of T cells in Graves' hyperthyroidism and ophthalmopathy (dated by TCRdb to about 2019). Describing the broader study: Peripheral blood was sampled at the time of initial diagnosis, prior to any treatment. Prospective prediction of ophthalmopathy was tested in an independent validation cohort of about 19 hyperthyroidism patients and some 17 patients who later progressed to ophthalmopathy. Once sampling was done, hyperthyroidism patients were given methimazole at a starting dose of 30 mg daily, whereas ophthalmopathy patients were given high-dose intravenous methylprednisolone. The approximately 100 discovery patients were randomly divided into training and test sets at a 7:3 ratio. According to the paper, TCR Vbeta CDR3 sequencing was carried out on about 140 peripheral blood samples, which came from approximately 43 ophthalmopathy, approximately 72 hyperthyroidism and some 17 progressor patients. In addition, the study compared T-cell repertoires in thyroid tissue and in blood from about six Graves' hyperthyroidism patients. To identify distinguishing TCR V-J signatures, a discovery cohort of about 100 patients was used, comprising 43 with Graves' ophthalmopathy and around 57 with stable Graves' hyperthyroidism. Study-wide conclusions, independent of this receptor: In cross-validation, a model built on a 13 V-J signature told ophthalmopathy apart from stable hyperthyroidism with less than 90% sensitivity and roughly 82% specificity, and in testing the same model reached 80%/75%. In validation, progression to ophthalmopathy was predicted by the model with around 71% sensitivity and roughly 76% specificity, a median of approximately 7.1 months before onset. Most expanded thyroid clonotypes (frequency above 0.001) were also detected in blood, a finding suggesting that blood repertoires may reflect thyroid immune responses. Sample size was not statistically predetermined, and blinding of investigators to group allocation was not performed.

The germline V gene sets CDR1 to LGHNA and CDR2 to YNFKEQ. The CDR3 spans 14 residues, from the cysteine through the phenylalanine. CDR3 DNA is the only sequence kept; it has 42 bases, read in frame from the first base. Compared with germline, V lacks 1 base and J lacks 6 bases; bases without a gene match: 3. Graves' hyperthyroidism was defined as stable when no progression to ophthalmopathy occurred over 18 months of follow-up. Hyperthyroidism patients were aged 18 to 65 years and newly diagnosed, with disease duration of less than 2 months. Exclusion was applied to patients with uncontrolled infections, other autoimmune diseases, pregnancy or lactation. Diagnoses were based on clinical symptoms, serum thyroxine and TRAb, thyroid ultrasound and orbital computed tomography. PBMCs were isolated from 8 to 10 ml of fresh peripheral blood by Ficoll-Paque density gradient centrifugation. Total RNA was extracted using Trizol reagent, and RNA quality was assessed on an Agilent 2100 Bioanalyzer.

The chain joins TRBV4-2 to TRBJ1-5; 7 central nucleotides agree with TRBD1. Source material: blood. This receptor was obtained from a man aged 18 to 29 with Graves' hyperthyroidism. The DNA sequence is given as TGTGCCAGCAGCCAAGTGGAGGGGGCTCAGCCCCAGCATTTT. This yields the protein CASSQVEGAQPQHF.